This entry lists 10 T cell receptor beta chains sequenced from one sample in a study of blood T cell repertoires in COVID-19. Measured with immunoSEQ multiplex PCR; TCRdb has only the in-frame clones, and not every one. The repertoire holds roughly 180,000 clones, more than 75% seen once, with 14% in the top ten. What was sequenced was PBMCs or T cells enriched from blood (not recorded which). The receptors here all came from a man between 60 and 70 years old who had been exposed to COVID-19.

The chain is built from TRBV9 and TRBJ1-2, with D perhaps matching TRBD1 (5 bases). V was shortened by 0 bases and J by 4 bases, with 16 bases between the two germline ends. The CDR3 consists of 16 residues. Germline CDR1 SGDLS, CDR2 YYNGEE. The CDR3 coding sequence is TGTGCCAGCAGCGTAGCGGGGGGAGGAGCCGCCTATGGCTACACCTTC. Translation gives CASSVAGGGAAYGYTF. Combining the CDR3 with reference TRBV9 and TRBJ1-2 gives the whole variable domain DSGVTQTPKHLITATGQRVTLRCSPRSGDLSVYWYQQSLDQGLQFLIQYYNGEERAKGNILERFSAQQFPDLHSELNLSSLELGDSALYFCASSVAGGGAAYGYTFGSGTRLTVV.

This chain connects TRBV5-1 to TRBJ1-1; TRBD1 agrees at 7 bases. The CDR3 is 16 amino acids. Germline-derived CDR1 and CDR2 are SGHRS and YFSETQ. After removal of 0 bases from V and 2 bases from J, the junction contained 7 bases not matched to a gene. The DNA for the CDR3 is TGCGCCAGCAGCTTGGCTCCCGGGACAGCAAACACTGAAGCTTTCTTT. This gives the protein CASSLAPGTANTEAFF.

Written as DNA, the CDR3 is TGCAGTGCTATCTGGAGGGAGACCCAGTACTTC. Amino acid sequence: CSAIWRETQYF. The chain joins TRBV20-1 to TRBJ2-5; TRBD2 might be the D (5 bases). Looked up from germline, CDR1 is DFQATT and CDR2 is SNEGSKA (reference sequence). CDR3 length: 11 amino acids. Trimming removed 4 bases from V and 5 bases from J, with 8 bases in between.

In its sample, this clone was seen a few times. V is TRBV25-1 and J is TRBJ2-5; 10 bases are a match to TRBD1. The junction had 14 bases not matched to a gene; V was cut back by 10 bases and J by 3 bases. The CDR3 sequence is 16 residues long. Germline CDR1 and CDR2: MGHDK and SYGVNS. The chain's CDR3 is CANKLFWDRGEETQYF. Here the CDR3 DNA reads TGTGCCAACAAGCTGTTCTGGGACAGGGGAGAAGAGACCCAGTACTTC.

This clone was detected only a few times. The rearrangement links TRBV30 to TRBJ1-3, with D possibly being TRBD1 (5 bases). The germline gives CDR1 GTSNPN, CDR2 SVGIG (reference sequence). The CDR3 is 12 residues long. V was clipped by 3 bases and J by 3 bases, with 6 bases between them. The CDR3 DNA sequence: TGTGCCTGGAGGGGGCTTGGAAACACCATATATTTT. Protein: CAWRGLGNTIYF.

The chain joins TRBV3-1 (or the pseudogene TRBV3-2) to TRBJ1-1, with 7 bases matching TRBD1. Germline lookup yields CDR1 LGHDT and CDR2 YNNKEL (reference sequence). This CDR3 spans 13 amino acids. The ends lost 6 bases at V and 7 bases at J; junction bases unmatched: 8. CDR3 protein: CASREKGASEAFF. The CDR3 DNA reads as TGTGCCAGCAGGGAAAAGGGGGCAAGTGAAGCTTTCTTT.

The chain links TRBV5-1 to TRBJ2-5; 14 positions agree with TRBD2. V was clipped by 4 bases and J by 5 bases; unmatched bases: 16. The CDR3 runs 19 residues. Germline V lookup: CDR1 SGHRS, CDR2 YFSETQ. Here the CDR3 DNA reads TGCGCCAGCAGCCATGGACTAACCGGGACTAGCGGGAGTATCGAGACCCAGTACTTC. Its translation is CASSHGLTGTSGSIETQYF.

J is TRBJ2-3 and V is TRBV2; 16 bases match TRBD2. V dropped 10 bases and J dropped 5; count of bases not matched to a gene: 12. The CDR3 extends over 17 amino acids. Germline values: CDR1 SNHLY, CDR2 FYNNEI. The DNA for the CDR3 is TGTGCCATAACTCCGGGACTAGCGGGAGGGCCCGGAGATACGCAGTATTTT. This gives the protein CAITPGLAGGPGDTQYF. Drawing the rest from reference TRBV2 and TRBJ2-3, the complete variable domain is EPEVTQTPSHQVTQMGQEVILRCVPISNHLYFYWYRQILGQKVEFLVSFYNNEISEKSEIFDDQFSVERPDGSNFTLKIRSTKLEDSAMYFCAITPGLAGGPGDTQYFGPGTRLTVL.

The chain combines TRBV5-1 with TRBJ2-1; 9 bases fit TRBD2. The germline V gene has CDR1 SGHRS and CDR2 YFSETQ. Losses at the gene ends were 4 bases for V and 9 bases for J; bases not matched to a gene: 11. This CDR3 has 15 amino acids. CDR3 bases: TGCGCCAGCAGCCCCCAGGTAGCGGGAGTAGGTGAGCAGTTCTTC. Translation: CASSPQVAGVGEQFF.

The chain uses TRBV6-2 or TRBV6-3 and TRBJ2-5; D uncertain. The CDR3 is made up of 14 amino acids. Between the trimmed V and J ends, which lost 0 bases and 5 bases, there was a span of 10 bases. In germline, CDR1 is MNHEY, CDR2 SVGEGT. As DNA, the CDR3 is TGTGCCAGCAGTTACTCCCTGGCCGGGGAGACCCAGTACTTC. Translated: CASSYSLAGETQYF.